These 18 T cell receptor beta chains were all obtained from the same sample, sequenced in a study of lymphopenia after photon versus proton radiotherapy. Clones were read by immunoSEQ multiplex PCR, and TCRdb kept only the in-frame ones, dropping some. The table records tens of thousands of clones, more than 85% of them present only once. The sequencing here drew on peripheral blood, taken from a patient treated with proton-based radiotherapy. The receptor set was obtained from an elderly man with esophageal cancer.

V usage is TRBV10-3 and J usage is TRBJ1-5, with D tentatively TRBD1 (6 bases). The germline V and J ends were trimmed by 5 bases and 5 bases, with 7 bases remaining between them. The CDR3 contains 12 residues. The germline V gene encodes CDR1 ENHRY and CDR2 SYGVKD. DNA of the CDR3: TGTGCCATCAGTAGGACAGATCAGCCCCAGCATTTT. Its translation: CAISRTDQPQHF.

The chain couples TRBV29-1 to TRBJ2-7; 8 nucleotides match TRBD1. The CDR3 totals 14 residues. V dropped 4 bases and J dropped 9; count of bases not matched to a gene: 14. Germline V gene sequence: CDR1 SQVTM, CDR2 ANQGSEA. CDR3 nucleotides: TGCAGCGTTGGGTCAGGGGGCGTTGCTTTGGGGCAGTACTTC. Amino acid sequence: CSVGSGGVALGQYF.

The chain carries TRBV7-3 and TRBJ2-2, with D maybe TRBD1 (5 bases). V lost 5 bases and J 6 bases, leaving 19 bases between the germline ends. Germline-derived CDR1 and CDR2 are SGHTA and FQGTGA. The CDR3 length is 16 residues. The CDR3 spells CASSVRGPRAAGELFF. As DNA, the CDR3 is TGTGCCAGCAGCGTTCGTGGCCCCAGGGCTGCCGGGGAGCTGTTTTTT. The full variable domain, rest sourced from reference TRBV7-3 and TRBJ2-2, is GAGVSQTPSNKVTEKGKYVELRCDPISGHTALYWYRQSLGQGPEFLIYFQGTGAADDSGLPNDRFFAVRPEGSVSTLKIQRTERGDSAVYLCASSVRGPRAAGELFFGEGSRLTVL.

The CDR3 reads CASSHPGTGGTEQYF. The CDR3 DNA sequence: TGCGCCAGCAGCCACCCCGGGACAGGGGGAACCGAGCAGTACTTC. The chain recombines TRBV4-1 with TRBJ2-7, with 11 bases matching TRBD1. CDR1 MGHRA and CDR2 YSYEKL come from the germline V gene. This CDR3 is 15 amino acids long. V was pared by 3 bases and J by 6 bases, with 7 bases of the junction left unmatched.

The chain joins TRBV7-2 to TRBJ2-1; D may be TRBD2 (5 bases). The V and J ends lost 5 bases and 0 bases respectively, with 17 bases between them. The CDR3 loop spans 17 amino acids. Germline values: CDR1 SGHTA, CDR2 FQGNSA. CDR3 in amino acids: CASSLRTSLSSYNEQFF. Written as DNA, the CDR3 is TGTGCCAGCAGCCTCCGGACTTCTCTCAGCTCCTACAATGAGCAGTTCTTC.

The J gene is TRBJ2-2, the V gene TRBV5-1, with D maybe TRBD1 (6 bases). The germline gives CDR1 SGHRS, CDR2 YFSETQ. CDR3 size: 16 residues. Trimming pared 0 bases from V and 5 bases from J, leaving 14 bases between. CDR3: CASSLVSGAGTGELFF. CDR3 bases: TGCGCCAGCAGCTTGGTTTCAGGGGCTGGGACCGGGGAGCTGTTTTTT.

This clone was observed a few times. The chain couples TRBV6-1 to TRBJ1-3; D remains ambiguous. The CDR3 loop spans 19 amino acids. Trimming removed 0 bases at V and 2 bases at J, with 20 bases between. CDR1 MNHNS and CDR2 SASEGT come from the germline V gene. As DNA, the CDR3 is TGTGCCAGCAGTGAAGCGCAGGACCCAACCGGATCGCCTGGAAACACCATATATTTT. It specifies CASSEAQDPTGSPGNTIYF.

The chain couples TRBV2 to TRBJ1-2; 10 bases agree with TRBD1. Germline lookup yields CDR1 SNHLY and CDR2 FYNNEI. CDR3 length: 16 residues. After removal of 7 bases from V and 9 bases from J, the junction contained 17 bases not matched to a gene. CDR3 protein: CASTLNVIGTGESYTF. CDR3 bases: TGTGCCAGCACCCTAAACGTAATAGGGACAGGGGAAAGCTACACCTTC.

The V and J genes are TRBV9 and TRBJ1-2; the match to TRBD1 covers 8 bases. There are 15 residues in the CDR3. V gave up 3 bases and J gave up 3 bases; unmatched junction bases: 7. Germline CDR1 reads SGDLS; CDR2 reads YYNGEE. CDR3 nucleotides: TGTGCCAGCAGCGCAAAGCAGGGGGCTGACTATGGCTACACCTTC. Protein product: CASSAKQGADYGYTF.

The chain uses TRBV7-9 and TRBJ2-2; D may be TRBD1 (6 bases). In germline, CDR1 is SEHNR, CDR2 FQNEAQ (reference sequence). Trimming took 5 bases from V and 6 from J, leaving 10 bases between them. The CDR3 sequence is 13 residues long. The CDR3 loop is CASSPTGPGELFF. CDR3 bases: TGTGCCAGCAGCCCGACAGGCCCCGGGGAGCTGTTTTTT. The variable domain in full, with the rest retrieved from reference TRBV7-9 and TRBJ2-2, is DTGVSQNPRHKITKRGQNVTFRCDPISEHNRLYWYRQTLGQGPEFLTYFQNEAQLEKSRLLSDRFSAERPKGSFSTLEIQRTEQGDSAMYLCASSPTGPGELFFGEGSRLTVL.

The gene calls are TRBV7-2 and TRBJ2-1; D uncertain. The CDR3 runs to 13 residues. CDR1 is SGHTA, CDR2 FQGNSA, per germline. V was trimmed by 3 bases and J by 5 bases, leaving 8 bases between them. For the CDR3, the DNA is TGTGCCAGCAGCTTCGGACCAAACAATGAGCAGTTCTTC. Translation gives CASSFGPNNEQFF.

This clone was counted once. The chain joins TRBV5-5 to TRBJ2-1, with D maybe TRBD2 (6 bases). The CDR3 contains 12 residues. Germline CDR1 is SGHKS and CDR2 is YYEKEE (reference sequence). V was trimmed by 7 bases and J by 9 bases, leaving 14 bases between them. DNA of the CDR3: TGTGCCAGCGACTGGGGAGCGGGTGAGCAGTTCTTC. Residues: CASDWGAGEQFF.

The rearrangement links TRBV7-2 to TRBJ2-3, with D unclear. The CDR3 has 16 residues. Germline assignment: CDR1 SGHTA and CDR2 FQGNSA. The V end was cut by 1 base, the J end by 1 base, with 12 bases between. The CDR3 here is CASSLDSGFGTDTQYF. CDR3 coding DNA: TGTGCCAGCAGCTTAGACAGTGGGTTTGGCACAGATACGCAGTATTTT.

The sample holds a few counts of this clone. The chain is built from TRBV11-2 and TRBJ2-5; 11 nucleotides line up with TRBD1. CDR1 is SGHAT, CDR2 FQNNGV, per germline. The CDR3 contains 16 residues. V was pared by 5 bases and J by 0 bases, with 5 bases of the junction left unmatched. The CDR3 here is CASSNRDRGYQETQYF. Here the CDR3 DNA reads TGTGCCAGCAGCAACCGGGACAGGGGGTACCAAGAGACCCAGTACTTC.

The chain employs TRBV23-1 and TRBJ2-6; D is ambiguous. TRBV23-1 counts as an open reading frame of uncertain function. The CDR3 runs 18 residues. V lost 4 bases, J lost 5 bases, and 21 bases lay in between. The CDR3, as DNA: TGCGCCAGCAGTCTGTTCCGTACGCAACAAAGTCGGGCCAACGTCCTGACTTTC. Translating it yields CASSLFRTQQSRANVLTF.

The CDR3 DNA reads TGTGCCTGGTCGCGTAAGGCAGGGCTCAACTATGGCTACACCTTC. It translates to CAWSRKAGLNYGYTF. The genes are TRBV30 and TRBJ1-2; a possible D gene is TRBD1 (5 bases). Germline V gene data show CDR1 as GTSNPN and CDR2 as SVGIG (reference sequence). V lost 5 bases to trimming and J lost 2 bases, with 18 bases between them. The CDR3 loop spans 15 amino acids.

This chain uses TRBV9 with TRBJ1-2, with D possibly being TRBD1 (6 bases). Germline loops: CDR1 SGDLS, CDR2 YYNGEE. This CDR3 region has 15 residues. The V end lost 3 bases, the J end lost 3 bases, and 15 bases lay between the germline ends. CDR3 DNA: TGTGCCAGCAGCGCGACAGGTATCGTCGACTATGGCTACACCTTC. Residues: CASSATGIVDYGYTF.

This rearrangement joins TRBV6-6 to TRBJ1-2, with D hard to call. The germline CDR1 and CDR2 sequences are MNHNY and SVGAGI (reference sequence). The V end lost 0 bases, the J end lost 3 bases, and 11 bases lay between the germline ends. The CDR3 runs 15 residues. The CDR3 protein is CASSYSIAGHYGYTF. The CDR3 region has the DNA TGTGCCAGCAGTTACTCGATCGCAGGCCACTATGGCTACACCTTC.